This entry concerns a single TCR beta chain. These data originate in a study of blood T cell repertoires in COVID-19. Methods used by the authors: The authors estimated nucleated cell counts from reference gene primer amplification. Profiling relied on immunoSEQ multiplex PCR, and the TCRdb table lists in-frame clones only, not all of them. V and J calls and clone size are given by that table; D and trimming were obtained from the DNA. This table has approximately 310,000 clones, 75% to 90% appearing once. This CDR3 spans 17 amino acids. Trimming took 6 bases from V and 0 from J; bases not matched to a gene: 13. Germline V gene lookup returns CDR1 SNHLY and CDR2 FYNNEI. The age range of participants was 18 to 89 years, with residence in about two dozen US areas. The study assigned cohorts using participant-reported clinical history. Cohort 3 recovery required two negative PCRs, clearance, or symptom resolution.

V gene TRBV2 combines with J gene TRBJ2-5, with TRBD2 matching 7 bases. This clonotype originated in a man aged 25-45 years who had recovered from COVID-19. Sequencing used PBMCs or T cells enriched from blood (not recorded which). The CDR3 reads CASRATSGRGNQETQYF. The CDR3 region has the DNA TGTGCCAGCAGGGCCACCTCTGGGCGGGGGAACCAAGAGACCCAGTACTTC.